The subject of this entry is one T cell receptor (beta chain). TCRdb's copy holds only in-frame clones and misses some; the assay was immunoSEQ multiplex PCR. This sample has approximately 640,000 clones; about 90% occur once, and the top ten carry about a third. Germline V lookup: CDR1 WSHSY, CDR2 SAAADI. The CDR3 contains 17 residues. Trimming stripped 3 bases from V and 4 bases from J, with 21 bases between. These data belong to a study of shared clonotypes between healthy human individuals. The sequenced sample consisted of memory CD8+ T cells from PBMCs. Regarding subset: CD45RO+ cells pooled with CCR7-negative TemRA cells. The TCR sequence derives from a man between 18 and 35 years old in good health. Some clones in this sample may be carry-over from other donors' samples. The rearrangement joins TRBV10-2 to TRBJ1-1, with unresolved D. CDR3 in DNA: TGCGCCAGCAGTGAAATGATCAGGAGGCAATCGGGCACTGAAGCTTTCTTT. This gives the protein CASSEMIRRQSGTEAFF.